Shown below are 6 T cell receptor beta chains from a single sample sequenced in a study of blood T cell repertoires in COVID-19. Sequenced by immunoSEQ multiplex PCR; TCRdb stores in-frame clones only, minus some. This table holds around 370,000 clones, around 91% found once. The sequencing input was peripheral blood. The origin of the receptors is a woman aged 18-29 years who had recovered from COVID-19.

The CDR3 sequence: CASRETGKTEAFF. In DNA form, the CDR3 reads TGTGCCAGCAGAGAGACAGGGAAGACCGAAGCTTTCTTT. J is TRBJ1-1 and V is TRBV12-3 or TRBV12-4; 7 positions agree with TRBD1. The CDR3 spans 13 residues. After removal of 6 bases from V and 8 bases from J, the junction contained 9 bases not matched to a gene.

This rearrangement joins TRBV5-1 to TRBJ2-5; 13 bases fit TRBD2. Trimming took 6 bases from V and 5 from J; bases not matched to a gene: 16. Germline V gene lookup returns CDR1 SGHRS and CDR2 YFSETQ. The CDR3 length is 18 residues. CDR3 amino acids: CASTVIGLAGDHEETQYF. For the CDR3, the DNA is TGCGCCAGCACCGTAATAGGACTAGCGGGAGACCACGAGGAGACCCAGTACTTC.

The chain is built from TRBV7-2 and TRBJ1-1; unclear D gene. Per germline, CDR1 SGHTA and CDR2 FQGNSA. V lost 2 bases and J 8 bases, leaving 9 bases between the germline ends. This CDR3 is built from 12 residues. CDR3 sequence (DNA): TGTGCCAGCAGCTTAATCCAGGAAGAAGCTTTCTTT. The encoded protein is CASSLIQEEAFF.

This rearrangement joins TRBV7-8 to TRBJ2-1; the D gene is possibly TRBD2 (5 bases). V was cut by 2 bases and J by 4 bases, with 21 bases left in between. The V gene's germline CDR1 is SGHVS and CDR2 FQNEAQ. The CDR3 has 18 residues. In DNA, the CDR3 is TGTGCCAGCAGCTTAAGGGAGCTCGAACAAGTAAGATACAATGAGCAGTTCTTC. Residues: CASSLRELEQVRYNEQFF.

This clone was detected once. V usage is TRBV10-2 and J usage is TRBJ2-7; D call uncertain. CDR1 is WSHSY, CDR2 SAAADI, per germline. The germline V and J ends were trimmed by 4 bases and 5 bases, with 9 bases remaining between them. The CDR3 length is 12 residues. The CDR3 nucleotides are TGCGCCAGCAGTGCAAAATTCCACGAGCAGTACGTC. Translating gives CASSAKFHEQYV.

J is TRBJ1-5 and V is TRBV5-5, with D possibly being TRBD1 (5 bases). Germline CDR1 SGHKS, CDR2 YYEKEE (reference sequence). The CDR3 sequence is 15 residues long. V was cut by 2 bases and J by 3 bases, with 12 bases left in between. In DNA form, the CDR3 reads TGTGCCAGCAGCTTAACAACAGGTTACAATCAGCCCCAGCATTTT. This sequence encodes CASSLTTGYNQPQHF.